A single sample gave rise to the 21 T cell receptor beta chains below, sequenced in a study of blood T cell repertoires in COVID-19 (dated by TCRdb to the early 2020s). Preparation of the library involved the immunoSEQ multiplex PCR assay. This is the immuneACCESS table as TCRdb keeps it, with only in-frame sequences that have V and J called. A part of the clones is gone; compared with another copy, unresolved V genes explain less than half, and the rest is unexplained. This sample gives roughly 80,000 clones in total; 84% of them show up just once. The ten largest clones add up to roughly 3.5% of the sample. Sequencing was done on a sample of peripheral blood. These TCRs come from a man in his fifties or sixties with acute or convalescent COVID-19.

The chain recombines TRBV7-3 with TRBJ2-3, with TRBD2 matching 11 bases. This CDR3 has 15 residues. CDR1 and CDR2 from the germline V gene are SGHTA and FQGTGA. V lost 5 bases to trimming and J lost 4 bases; unmatched junction nucleotides: 5. The CDR3 is CASSERTSGSDTQYF. For the CDR3, the DNA is TGTGCCAGCAGCGAGAGGACTAGCGGGTCAGATACGCAGTATTTT.

The chain employs TRBV5-6 and TRBJ1-5, with TRBD1 as a possible D gene (5 bases). Trimming took 5 bases from V and 4 from J, leaving 13 bases between them. The CDR3 runs 14 residues. CDR1 and CDR2 (germline): SGHDT, YYEEEE. The CDR3 DNA reads as TGTGCCAGCAGTAAGACAGCTGTAAATCAGCCCCAGCATTTT. As protein: CASSKTAVNQPQHF.

V is TRBV5-4 and J is TRBJ1-2, with TRBD1 as a possible D gene (5 bases). Germline CDR1 and CDR2: SGHNT and YYREEE (reference sequence). Trimming left V 4 bases short and J 0 bases short, with 19 bases between. This CDR3 has 17 residues. The CDR3 sequence: CASSKGIPISPNYGYTF. DNA of the CDR3: TGTGCCAGCAGCAAGGGGATCCCAATTAGCCCTAACTATGGCTACACCTTC. Looking up the rest from reference TRBV5-4 and TRBJ1-2 gives the full variable domain: ETGVTQSPTHLIKTRGQQVTLRCSSQSGHNTVSWYQQALGQGPQFIFQYYREEENGRGNFPPRFSGLQFPNYSSELNVNALELDDSALYLCASSKGIPISPNYGYTFGSGTRLTVV.

V and J are TRBV19 and TRBJ2-6; D ambiguous. Germline V gives CDR1 LNHDA, CDR2 SQIVND (reference sequence). The CDR3 sequence is 16 residues long. The ends were cut back, 8 bases at V and 4 bases at J, with 18 bases in the middle. Here the CDR3 reads CASGDLLGNGANVLTF. For the CDR3, the DNA is TGTGCCAGTGGAGACCTGCTTGGAAACGGGGCCAACGTCCTGACTTTC.

The CDR3 region is CASSPGTSANNEQFF. The DNA of the CDR3 is TGTGCCAGCAGCCCCGGGACTTCGGCCAATAATGAGCAGTTCTTC. The chain has TRBV7-3 and TRBJ2-1, with D possibly matching TRBD2 (6 bases). Per germline, CDR1 SGHTA and CDR2 FQGTGA. The ends were cut back, 5 bases at V and 7 bases at J, with 18 bases in the middle. This CDR3 is built from 15 residues.

This chain uses TRBV7-2 with TRBJ2-7; 10 nucleotides line up with TRBD2. CDR1 and CDR2 from the germline V gene are SGHTA and FQGNSA. J was trimmed by 4 bases and V by 1 base; bases with no gene match: 7. The CDR3 is 16 residues long. The CDR3 region is CASSLVSGGTGYEQYF. The CDR3 DNA is TGTGCCAGCAGCTTAGTTAGCGGGGGGACTGGGTACGAGCAGTACTTC.

Notes on this clone: The same CDR3 also results from other DNA sequences found in this sample. The genes are TRBV5-6 and TRBJ2-7; D is undetermined. Trimming shortened V by 0 bases and J by 1 base, and 2 bases separated the two germline ends. The germline CDR1 and CDR2 sequences are SGHDT and YYEEEE. The CDR3 has 12 amino acids. The CDR3 DNA follows: TGTGCCAGCAGCTTGGCTTCCTACGAGCAGTACTTC. As protein: CASSLASYEQYF. The full variable domain, with the rest looked up from reference TRBV5-6 and TRBJ2-7, is DAGVTQSPTHLIKTRGQQVTLRCSPKSGHDTVSWYQQALGQGPQFIFQYYEEEERQRGNFPDRFSGHQFPNYSSELNVNALLLGDSALYLCASSLASYEQYFGPGTRLTVT.

The chain combines TRBV27 with TRBJ2-6, with 7 bases matching TRBD1. Losses at the gene ends were 7 bases for V and 4 bases for J; bases not matched to a gene: 4. The CDR3 runs 14 residues. Germline CDR1 reads MNHEY; CDR2 reads SMNVEV (reference sequence). Written as DNA, the CDR3 is TGTGCCAGCAAAGGGGGCCGGGGGGCCAACGTCCTGACTTTC. This sequence encodes CASKGGRGANVLTF.

The CDR3 sequence is CASSFTGAEAFF. Here the CDR3 DNA reads TGTGCCAGCAGCTTTACAGGGGCTGAAGCTTTCTTT. V and J are TRBV5-5 and TRBJ1-1; 7 bases match TRBD1. The length of the CDR3 is 12 residues. Germline V gene sequence: CDR1 SGHKS, CDR2 YYEKEE (reference sequence). V lost 2 bases and J lost 6; bases outside the gene matches: 1.

This sequence joins TRBV29-1 and TRBJ1-3; 8 bases are a match to TRBD1. The CDR3 sequence is 14 residues long. From germline, CDR1 is SQVTM and CDR2 ANQGSEA. Trimming took 5 bases from V and 0 from J; bases not matched to a gene: 3. The CDR3 here is CSVTGGHSGNTIYF. The DNA for the CDR3 is TGCAGCGTTACAGGGGGTCACTCTGGAAACACCATATATTTT.

The J gene is TRBJ2-1, the V gene TRBV7-6, with 8 positions matching TRBD2. Germline V gene lookup returns CDR1 SGHVS and CDR2 FNYEAQ. J lost 0 bases, V lost 5 bases, and 15 bases had no gene match. The CDR3 totals 19 residues. The CDR3 spells CASSTSGSPTRSSYNEQFF. Written as DNA, the CDR3 is TGTGCCAGCAGCACCAGCGGGAGCCCAACCCGAAGCTCCTACAATGAGCAGTTCTTC. The full variable domain, in which reference TRBV7-6 and TRBJ2-1 provide the parts outside the CDR3, is GAGVSQSPRYKVTKRGQDVALRCDPISGHVSLYWYRQALGQGPEFLTYFNYEAQQDKSGLPNDRFSAERPEGSISTLTIQRTEQRDSAMYRCASSTSGSPTRSSYNEQFFGPGTRLTVL.

This chain uses TRBV4-2 with TRBJ2-4; 9 nucleotides line up with TRBD2. V lost 1 base to trimming and J lost 0 bases; unmatched junction nucleotides: 7. The length of the CDR3 is 18 residues. In germline, CDR1 is LGHNA, CDR2 YNFKEQ. Here the CDR3 reads CASSQGSASGIAKNIQYF. The CDR3 nucleotides read TGTGCCAGCAGCCAAGGATCGGCTAGCGGGATAGCCAAAAACATTCAGTACTTC.

The rearrangement uses TRBV7-2 and TRBJ1-1, with D tentatively TRBD1 (5 bases). Per germline, CDR1 SGHTA and CDR2 FQGNSA. The ends were cut back, 2 bases at V and 3 bases at J, with 10 bases in the middle. The CDR3 is 14 residues long. The CDR3 DNA is TGTGCCAGCAGCTTATTTGACAGCTACACTGAAGCTTTCTTT. Translated: CASSLFDSYTEAFF.

This rearrangement joins TRBV6-1 to TRBJ2-3; no firm D call. Between the trimmed V and J ends, which lost 2 bases and 2 bases, there was a span of 8 bases. Germline CDR1 is MNHNS and CDR2 is SASEGT. The CDR3 has 14 amino acids. For the CDR3, the DNA is TGTGCCAGCAGTGAAAGAAGCCACACAGATACGCAGTATTTT. It specifies CASSERSHTDTQYF.

The CDR3 sequence is CASSLLGQGGNEKLFF. DNA of the CDR3: TGCGCCAGCAGCTTGCTAGGACAGGGCGGAAATGAAAAACTGTTTTTT. The V call is TRBV5-1, the J call TRBJ1-4; 8 nucleotides line up with TRBD1. The ends lost 1 base at V and 5 bases at J; junction bases unmatched: 7. This CDR3 is built from 16 residues. Germline V gene sequence: CDR1 SGHRS, CDR2 YFSETQ. Based on the CDR3 plus reference TRBV5-1 and TRBJ1-4, the full variable domain is KAGVTQTPRYLIKTRGQQVTLSCSPISGHRSVSWYQQTPGQGLQFLFEYFSETQRNKGNFPGRFSGRQFSNSRSEMNVSTLELGDSALYLCASSLLGQGGNEKLFFGSGTQLSVL.

This clone was recorded a few times. The chain uses TRBV18 and TRBJ2-3, with 7 bases aligning to TRBD1. J lost 5 bases, V lost 8 bases, and 4 bases had no gene match. The CDR3 runs to 12 residues. Per germline, CDR1 KGHSH and CDR2 LQKENI. In DNA form, the CDR3 reads TGTGCCAGCACGACAGGGCAAGATACGCAGTATTTT. Its translation is CASTTGQDTQYF.

This chain links TRBV18 with TRBJ2-2, with D maybe TRBD2 (5 bases). This CDR3 region has 13 residues. Germline-derived CDR1 and CDR2 are KGHSH and LQKENI. V lost 4 bases to trimming and J lost 7 bases, with 10 bases between them. This chain's CDR3 is CASSLRVSGELFF. The CDR3 DNA follows: TGTGCCAGCTCACTGAGGGTTAGCGGGGAGCTGTTTTTT.

The rearrangement joins TRBV7-2 to TRBJ1-3; 9 nucleotides match TRBD1. The germline V gene has CDR1 SGHTA and CDR2 FQGNSA. Unmatched junction bases numbered 5, after V lost 2 bases and J lost 3 bases. The CDR3 loop spans 16 amino acids. The CDR3 nucleotides are TGTGCCAGCAGCTTAACTCCGGGACAGGGTGGAAACACCATATATTTT. As protein: CASSLTPGQGGNTIYF.

This sequence joins TRBV6-2 or TRBV6-3 and TRBJ1-5, with 8 bases matching TRBD1. This CDR3 comprises 19 residues. Germline assignment: CDR1 MNHEY and CDR2 SVGEGT. After removal of 5 bases from V and 0 bases from J, the junction contained 15 bases not matched to a gene. Written as DNA, the CDR3 is TGTGCCAGCAGTCCCGCGAAACGAACAGGGGGTGCTAGCAATCAGCCCCAGCATTTT. Protein: CASSPAKRTGGASNQPQHF.

The rearrangement uses TRBV7-3 and TRBJ2-1, with D perhaps TRBD1 (6 bases). The CDR3 length is 12 residues. The V end was cut by 5 bases, the J end by 4 bases, with 6 bases between. Germline CDR1 is SGHTA and CDR2 is FQGTGA. The CDR3 nucleotides are TGTGCCAGCAGCACAGGGTACAATGAGCAGTTCTTC. It yields the protein CASSTGYNEQFF. Variable domain in full (rest from reference TRBV7-3 and TRBJ2-1): GAGVSQTPSNKVTEKGKYVELRCDPISGHTALYWYRQSLGQGPEFLIYFQGTGAADDSGLPNDRFFAVRPEGSVSTLKIQRTERGDSAVYLCASSTGYNEQFFGPGTRLTVL.

The chain carries TRBV30 and TRBJ2-7, with D unclear. Between the trimmed V and J ends, which lost 1 base and 3 bases, there was a span of 7 bases. This CDR3 spans 12 amino acids. From germline, CDR1 is GTSNPN and CDR2 SVGIG (reference sequence). CDR3 DNA sequence: TGTGCCTGGAGTGCCTCCAGCTACGAGCAGTACTTC. It codes for CAWSASSYEQYF.